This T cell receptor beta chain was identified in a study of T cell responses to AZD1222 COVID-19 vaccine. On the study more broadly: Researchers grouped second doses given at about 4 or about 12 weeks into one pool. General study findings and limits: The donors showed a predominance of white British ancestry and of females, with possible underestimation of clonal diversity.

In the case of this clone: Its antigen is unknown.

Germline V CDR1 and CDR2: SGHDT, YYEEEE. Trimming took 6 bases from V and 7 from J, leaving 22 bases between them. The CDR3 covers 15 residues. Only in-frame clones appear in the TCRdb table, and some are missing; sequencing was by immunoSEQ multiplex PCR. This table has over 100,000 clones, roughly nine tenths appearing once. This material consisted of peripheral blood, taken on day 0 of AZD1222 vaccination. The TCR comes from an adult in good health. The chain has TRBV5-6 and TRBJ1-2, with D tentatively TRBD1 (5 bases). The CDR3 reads CASNPRQRGIAGYTF. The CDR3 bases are TGTGCCAGCAACCCCCGGCAGAGGGGCATAGCTGGCTACACCTTC.